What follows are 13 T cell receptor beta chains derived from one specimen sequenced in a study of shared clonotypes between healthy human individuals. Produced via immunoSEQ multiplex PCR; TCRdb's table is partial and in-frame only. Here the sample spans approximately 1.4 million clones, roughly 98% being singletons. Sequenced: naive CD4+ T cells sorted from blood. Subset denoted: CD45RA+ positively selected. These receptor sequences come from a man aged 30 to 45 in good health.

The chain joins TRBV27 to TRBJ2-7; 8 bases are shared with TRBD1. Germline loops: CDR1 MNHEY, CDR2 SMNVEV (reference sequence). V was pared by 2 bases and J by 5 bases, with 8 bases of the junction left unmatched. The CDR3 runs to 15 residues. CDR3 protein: CASSLKTGVMDEQYF. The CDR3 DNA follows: TGTGCCAGCAGTTTAAAGACAGGGGTAATGGACGAGCAGTACTTC.

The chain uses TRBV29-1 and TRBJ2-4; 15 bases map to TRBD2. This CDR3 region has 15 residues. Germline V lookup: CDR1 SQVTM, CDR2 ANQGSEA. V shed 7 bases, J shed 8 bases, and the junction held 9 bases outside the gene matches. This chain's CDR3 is CSGRTSGRASDIQYF. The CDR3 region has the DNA TGCAGCGGCCGGACTAGCGGGAGGGCCTCGGACATTCAGTACTTC.

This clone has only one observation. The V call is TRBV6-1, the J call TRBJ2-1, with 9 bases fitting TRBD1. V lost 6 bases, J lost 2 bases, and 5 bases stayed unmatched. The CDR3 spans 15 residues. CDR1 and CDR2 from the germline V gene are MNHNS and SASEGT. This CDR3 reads CASRGGQGPYNEQFF. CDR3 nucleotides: TGTGCCAGCAGGGGGGGACAGGGACCCTACAATGAGCAGTTCTTC.

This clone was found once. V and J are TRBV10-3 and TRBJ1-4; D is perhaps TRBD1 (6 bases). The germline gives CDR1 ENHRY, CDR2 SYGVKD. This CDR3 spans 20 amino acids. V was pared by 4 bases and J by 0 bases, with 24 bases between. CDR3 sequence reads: CAISARRGVTPNATNEKLFF. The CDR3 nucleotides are TGTGCCATCAGTGCCCGGAGGGGGGTCACTCCCAATGCAACTAATGAAAAACTGTTTTTT.

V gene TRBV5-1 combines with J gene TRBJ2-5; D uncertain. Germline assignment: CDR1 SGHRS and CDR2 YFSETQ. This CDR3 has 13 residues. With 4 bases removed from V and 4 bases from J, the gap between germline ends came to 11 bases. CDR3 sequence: CASSPPVLETQYF. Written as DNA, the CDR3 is TGCGCCAGCAGCCCACCGGTTCTAGAGACCCAGTACTTC.

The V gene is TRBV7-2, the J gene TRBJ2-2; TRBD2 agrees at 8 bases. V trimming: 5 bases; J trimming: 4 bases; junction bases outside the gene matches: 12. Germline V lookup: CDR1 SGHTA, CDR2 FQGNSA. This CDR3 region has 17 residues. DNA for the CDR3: TGTGCCAGCAGCATCCTTGGGGGACTAGTGGGCACCGGGGAGCTGTTTTTT. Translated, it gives CASSILGGLVGTGELFF.

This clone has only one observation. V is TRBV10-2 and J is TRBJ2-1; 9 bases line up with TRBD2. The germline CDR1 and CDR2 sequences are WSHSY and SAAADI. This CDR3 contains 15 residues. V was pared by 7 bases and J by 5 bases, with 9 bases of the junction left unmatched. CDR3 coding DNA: TGCGCCAGCAAGGTGACTAGCGGACCCCACAATGAGCAGTTCTTC. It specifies CASKVTSGPHNEQFF.

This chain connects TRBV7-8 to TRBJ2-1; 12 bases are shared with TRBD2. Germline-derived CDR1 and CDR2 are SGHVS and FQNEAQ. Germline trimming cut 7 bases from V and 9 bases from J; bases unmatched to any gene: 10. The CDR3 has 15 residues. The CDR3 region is CASTLRTSGTGEQFF. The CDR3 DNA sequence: TGTGCCAGCACCCTCCGGACTAGCGGGACGGGTGAGCAGTTCTTC.

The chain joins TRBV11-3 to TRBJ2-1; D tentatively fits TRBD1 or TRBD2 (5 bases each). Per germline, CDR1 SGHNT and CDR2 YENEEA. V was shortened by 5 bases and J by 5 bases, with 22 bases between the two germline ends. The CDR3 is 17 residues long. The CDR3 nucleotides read TGTGCCAGCAGCATTACCACTGAGCTCCGGGGCCACAATGAGCAGTTCTTC. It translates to CASSITTELRGHNEQFF.

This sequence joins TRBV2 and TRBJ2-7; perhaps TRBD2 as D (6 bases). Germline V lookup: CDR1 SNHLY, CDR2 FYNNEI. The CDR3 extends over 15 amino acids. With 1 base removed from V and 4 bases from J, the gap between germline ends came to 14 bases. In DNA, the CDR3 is TGTGCCAGCAGTGAAGGACTGACTAGTTCATACGAGCAGTACTTC. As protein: CASSEGLTSSYEQYF.

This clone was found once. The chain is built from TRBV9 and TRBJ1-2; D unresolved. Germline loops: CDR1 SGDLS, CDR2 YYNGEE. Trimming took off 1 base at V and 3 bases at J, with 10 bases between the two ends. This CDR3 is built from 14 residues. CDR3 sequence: CASSVRAGDYGYTF. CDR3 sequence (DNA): TGTGCCAGCAGCGTAAGAGCTGGGGACTATGGCTACACCTTC.

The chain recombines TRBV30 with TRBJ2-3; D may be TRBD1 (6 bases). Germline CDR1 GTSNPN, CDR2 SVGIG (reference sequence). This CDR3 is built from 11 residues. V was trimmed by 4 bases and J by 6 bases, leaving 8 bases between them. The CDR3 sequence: CAWTGADTQYF. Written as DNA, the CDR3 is TGTGCCTGGACAGGGGCGGATACGCAGTATTTT.

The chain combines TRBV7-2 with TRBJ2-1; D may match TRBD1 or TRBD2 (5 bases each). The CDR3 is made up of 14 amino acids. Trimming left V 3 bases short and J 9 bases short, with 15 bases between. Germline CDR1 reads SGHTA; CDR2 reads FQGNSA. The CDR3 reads CASSFSGTRVEQFF. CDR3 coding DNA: TGTGCCAGCAGCTTTTCCGGGACCCGAGTTGAGCAGTTCTTC.